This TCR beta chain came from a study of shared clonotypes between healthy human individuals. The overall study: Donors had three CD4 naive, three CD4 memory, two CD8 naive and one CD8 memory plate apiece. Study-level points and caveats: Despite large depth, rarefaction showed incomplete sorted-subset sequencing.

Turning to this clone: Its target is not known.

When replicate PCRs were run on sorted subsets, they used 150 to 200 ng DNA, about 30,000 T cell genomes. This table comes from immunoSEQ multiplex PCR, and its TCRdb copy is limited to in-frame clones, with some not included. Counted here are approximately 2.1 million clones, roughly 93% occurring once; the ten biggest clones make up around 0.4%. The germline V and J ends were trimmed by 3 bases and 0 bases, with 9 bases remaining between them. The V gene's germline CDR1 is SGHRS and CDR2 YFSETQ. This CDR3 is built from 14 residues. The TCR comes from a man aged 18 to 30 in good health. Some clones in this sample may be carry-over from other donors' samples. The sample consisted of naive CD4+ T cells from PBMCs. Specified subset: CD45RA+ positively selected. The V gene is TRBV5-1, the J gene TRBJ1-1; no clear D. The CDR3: CASSSVALNTEAFF. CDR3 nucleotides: TGCGCCAGCAGCTCCGTAGCCCTGAACACTGAAGCTTTCTTT.